These T cell receptor beta chains were read from a single sample in a study of cytomegalovirus exposure and HLA in healthy donors. Generated by immunoSEQ multiplex PCR, the TCRdb table keeps only in-frame clones and is missing some. The sample gives over 200,000 clones, roughly 90% of which show up once; 0.9% to 1.1% is in the top ten. The sample taken for sequencing was PBMCs. The receptors here all came from a woman aged 18-30 years in good health and CMV-seronegative. Each CDR3 is given with its conserved first and last residue. Fields, in order: D gene, clone size, J gene, V gene, CDR3 protein, CDR3 DNA. A D gene is named only where the DNA matches it firmly. Clone sizes are given selectively: once, few, many, or a class where the clone is expanded.

TRBD2,-,TRBJ2-7,TRBV5-5,CASSLVWLAGESYEQYF,TGTGCCAGCAGCTTGGTGTGGCTAGCGGGAGAGAGCTACGAGCAGTACTTC
-,-,TRBJ1-6,TRBV7-9,CASSQTGSVNSPLHF,TGTGCCAGCAGCCAAACAGGGTCGGTGAATTCACCCCTCCACTTT
-,-,TRBJ1-3,TRBV2,CASSYRERNTIYF,TGTGCCAGCAGTTACAGGGAAAGAAACACCATATATTTT
TRBD2,-,TRBJ2-3,TRBV5-1,CASTPVAGGPDTQYF,TGCGCCAGCACCCCGGTAGCGGGGGGGCCGGATACGCAGTATTTT
-,-,TRBJ2-1,TRBV4-1,CASSQLLGPTSYNEQFF,TGCGCCAGCAGCCAGCTTTTGGGGCCTACGTCCTACAATGAGCAGTTCTTC
TRBD2,-,TRBJ2-7,TRBV7-9,CASRNGGDYEQYF,TGTGCCAGCAGGAACGGGGGGGACTACGAGCAGTACTTC
-,-,TRBJ2-5,TRBV5-4,CASSLAVSSEETQYF,TGTGCCAGCAGCTTGGCGGTTAGCTCTGAAGAGACCCAGTACTTC
TRBD2,-,TRBJ2-5,TRBV19,CASSMAGGGTETQYF,TGTGCCAGTAGTATGGCGGGCGGGGGAACAGAGACCCAGTACTTC
-,-,TRBJ2-7,TRBV7-9,CASSYVGLSYEQYF,TGTGCCAGCAGCTACGTTGGCCTCTCCTACGAGCAGTACTTC
TRBD1,-,TRBJ1-2,TRBV28,CASRDPGQAGYTF,TGTGCCAGCAGGGACCCGGGACAGGCTGGCTACACCTTC
-,-,TRBJ1-2,TRBV2,CASSGQSYGYTF,TGTGCCAGCAGTGGACAAAGCTATGGCTACACCTTC
-,-,TRBJ2-7,TRBV19,CASSIGMGGQYF,TGTGCCAGTAGTATTGGCATGGGGGGGCAGTACTTC
-,-,TRBJ2-7,TRBV5-4,CASSLGGHGARSYEQYF,TGTGCCAGCAGCTTGGGGGGGCATGGGGCGAGGTCCTACGAGCAGTACTTC
TRBD1,-,TRBJ1-2,TRBV19,CASSIPQGVGYTF,TGTGCCAGTAGTATCCCACAGGGGGTTGGCTACACCTTC
TRBD1,-,TRBJ2-5,TRBV9,CASSDSSQGASALETQYF,TGTGCCAGCAGCGATTCCTCCCAGGGGGCTTCGGCGCTGGAGACCCAGTACTTC
TRBD2,-,TRBJ2-7,TRBV7-8,CASSLVSSGASYEQYF,TGTGCCAGCAGCTTAGTTAGTAGCGGGGCATCCTACGAGCAGTACTTC
-,-,TRBJ2-3,TRBV7-9,CASSSIGASTDTQYF,TGTGCCAGCAGCTCCATAGGGGCTAGCACAGATACGCAGTATTTT
TRBD2,-,TRBJ2-1,TRBV4-1,CASSQDPRGGLYNEQFF,TGCGCCAGCAGCCAAGATCCCCGGGGGGGTCTCTACAATGAGCAGTTCTTC
TRBD1,few,TRBJ1-2,TRBV25-1,CASSEEGGRGYTF,TGTGCCAGCAGTGAAGAAGGGGGCAGAGGCTACACCTTC
TRBD1,-,TRBJ1-5,TRBV6-6,CACGTGNQPQHF,TGTGCCTGCGGGACAGGGAATCAGCCCCAGCATTTT
-,-,TRBJ2-1,TRBV6-5,CASSYGGRVNEQFF,TGTGCCAGCAGTTACGGTGGCAGGGTAAATGAGCAGTTCTTC
-,-,TRBJ1-6,TRBV5-5,CASSRVWNSPLHF,TGTGCCAGCAGTCGGGTCTGGAATTCACCCCTCCACTTT
-,once,TRBJ2-5,TRBV7-6,CASSPLPQETQYF,TGTGCCAGCAGCCCACTCCCCCAAGAGACCCAGTACTTC
TRBD1,-,TRBJ1-1,TRBV9,CASSVVSTGGVSEAFF,TGTGCCAGCAGCGTAGTATCGACAGGGGGAGTCTCTGAAGCTTTCTTT
-,-,TRBJ2-5,TRBV27,CASSPLDTVGTQYF,TGTGCCAGCAGTCCTCTGGACACGGTGGGGACCCAGTACTTC
-,-,TRBJ2-7,TRBV27,CASSPKPGYEQYF,TGTGCCAGCAGTCCTAAACCAGGATACGAGCAGTACTTC
TRBD2,-,TRBJ2-3,TRBV5-4,CASSLASGVKDTQYF,TGTGCCAGCAGCTTGGCTAGCGGGGTTAAAGATACGCAGTATTTT
-,-,TRBJ1-1,TRBV2,CAGNLYALGTEAFF,TGTGCCGGCAACTTATACGCTCTCGGCACTGAAGCTTTCTTT
TRBD1,-,TRBJ2-4,TRBV4-3,CASSQDEGAGVNIQYF,TGCGCCAGCAGCCAAGATGAGGGGGCTGGTGTTAACATTCAGTACTTC
TRBD2,-,TRBJ2-7,TRBV7-6,CASSLSSGGATYEQYF,TGTGCCAGCAGCTTATCTAGCGGGGGGGCGACCTACGAGCAGTACTTC
TRBD1,once,TRBJ1-1,TRBV29-1,CSVVGPGTGNFHTEAFF,TGCAGCGTTGTTGGCCCCGGGACAGGGAATTTTCACACTGAAGCTTTCTTT
TRBD1,-,TRBJ2-7,TRBV19,CASSTAGQGSYEQYF,TGTGCCAGCTCTACGGCGGGACAGGGGTCCTACGAGCAGTACTTC
-,-,TRBJ2-1,TRBV9,CASSAGTHDEQFF,TGTGCCAGCAGCGCCGGGACTCACGATGAGCAGTTCTTC
-,-,TRBJ2-7,TRBV2,CASSDLDAVTYEQYF,TGTGCCAGCAGTGATTTGGATGCGGTCACCTACGAGCAGTACTTC
-,-,TRBJ2-5,TRBV30,CAWSVAREETQYF,TGTGCCTGGAGTGTAGCCAGGGAAGAGACCCAGTACTTC
TRBD1,-,TRBJ1-3,TRBV6-1,CASRGTGSSGNTIYF,TGTGCCAGCAGAGGGACAGGGAGCTCTGGAAACACCATATATTTT
-,once,TRBJ2-3,TRBV5-1,CASSLFGSSTSSTDTQYF,TGCGCCAGCAGCTTGTTTGGTAGCTCGACTTCTAGCACAGATACGCAGTATTTT
-,-,TRBJ1-2,TRBV2,CASPGWGDYGYTF,TGTGCCAGCCCAGGGTGGGGGGACTATGGCTACACCTTC
TRBD1,-,TRBJ1-2,TRBV29-1,CSAGTGSGYTF,TGCAGCGCAGGGACAGGGTCTGGCTACACCTTC
TRBD1,-,TRBJ2-7,TRBV11-2,CASSSGGFGSYEQYF,TGTGCCAGCAGCTCAGGGGGATTTGGGTCCTACGAGCAGTACTTC
-,-,TRBJ2-3,TRBV5-4,CASSLGDRSLAVRRDTQYF,TGTGCCAGCAGCCTCGGGGACAGATCGTTAGCGGTGCGGCGAGATACGCAGTATTTT
TRBD2,-,TRBJ2-7,TRBV7-9,CASSPRTSGDYEQYF,TGTGCCAGCAGCCCACGGACTAGCGGGGACTACGAGCAGTACTTC
-,-,TRBJ2-1,TRBV7-6,CASSLRSSYNEQFF,TGTGCCAGCAGCTTACGGAGCTCCTACAATGAGCAGTTCTTC
TRBD1,-,TRBJ1-2,TRBV25-1,CASSGGTDYGYTF,TGTGCCAGCAGTGGGGGGACAGACTATGGCTACACCTTC
-,-,TRBJ2-3,TRBV6-5,CASSYSAENTDTQYF,TGTGCCAGCAGTTACTCGGCAGAAAACACAGATACGCAGTATTTT
-,-,TRBJ1-2,TRBV19,CASSILGEAYGYTF,TGTGCCAGTAGTATTTTAGGGGAAGCCTATGGCTACACCTTC
TRBD1,-,TRBJ1-1,TRBV6-1,CASSEQPARDSLF,TGTGCCAGCAGTGAACAACCGGCAAGGGACAGTCTGTTT
-,-,TRBJ2-5,TRBV29-1,CSVEDGGLAGTQYF,TGCAGCGTTGAAGATGGGGGACTTGCAGGGACCCAGTACTTC
-,-,TRBJ1-6,TRBV4-3,CASSQDPRGNSPLHF,TGCGCCAGCAGCCAAGATCCCAGGGGCAATTCACCCCTCCACTTT